The text below deals with one TCR beta chain. The antigen is undetermined. The CDR3 length is 14 residues. The V gene's germline CDR1 is SGHNT and CDR2 YYREEE (reference sequence). V was trimmed by 1 base and J by 5 bases, leaving 12 bases between them. Produced via immunoSEQ multiplex PCR; TCRdb's table is partial and in-frame only. The sample consists of around 1.1 million clones, approximately 80% of them appearing once. The data are from a study of shared clonotypes between healthy human individuals. Study-wide points: A handful of donors shared roughly 5% of their naive CD4 clonotypes.

Sequences were obtained from memory CD4+ T cells from PBMCs. Stated subset: CD45RA-negative fraction. This chain joins TRBV5-4 and TRBJ2-5; D is uncertain. This TCR derives from a man aged 18 to 29 in good health. Some clones in this sample may be carry-over from other donors' samples. The CDR3 loop reads CASSLKDTVETQYF. CDR3 coding DNA: TGTGCCAGCAGCTTGAAAGACACCGTGGAGACCCAGTACTTC.